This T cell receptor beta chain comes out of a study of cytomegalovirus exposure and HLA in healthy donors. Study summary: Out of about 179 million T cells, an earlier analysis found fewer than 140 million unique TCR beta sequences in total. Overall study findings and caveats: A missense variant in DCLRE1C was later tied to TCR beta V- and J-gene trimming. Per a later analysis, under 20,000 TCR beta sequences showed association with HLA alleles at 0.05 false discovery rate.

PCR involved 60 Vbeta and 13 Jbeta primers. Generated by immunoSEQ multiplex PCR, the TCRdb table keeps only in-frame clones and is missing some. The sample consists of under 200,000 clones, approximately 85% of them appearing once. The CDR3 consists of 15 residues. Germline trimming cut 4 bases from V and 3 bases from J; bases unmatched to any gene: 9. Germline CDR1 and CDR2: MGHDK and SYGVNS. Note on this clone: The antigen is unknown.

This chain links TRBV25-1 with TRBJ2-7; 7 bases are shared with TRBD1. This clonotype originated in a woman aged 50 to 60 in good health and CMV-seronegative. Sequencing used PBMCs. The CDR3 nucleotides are TGTGCCAGCAGTGTTCCGGGACAGCGGTACTACGAGCAGTACTTC. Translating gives CASSVPGQRYYEQYF.